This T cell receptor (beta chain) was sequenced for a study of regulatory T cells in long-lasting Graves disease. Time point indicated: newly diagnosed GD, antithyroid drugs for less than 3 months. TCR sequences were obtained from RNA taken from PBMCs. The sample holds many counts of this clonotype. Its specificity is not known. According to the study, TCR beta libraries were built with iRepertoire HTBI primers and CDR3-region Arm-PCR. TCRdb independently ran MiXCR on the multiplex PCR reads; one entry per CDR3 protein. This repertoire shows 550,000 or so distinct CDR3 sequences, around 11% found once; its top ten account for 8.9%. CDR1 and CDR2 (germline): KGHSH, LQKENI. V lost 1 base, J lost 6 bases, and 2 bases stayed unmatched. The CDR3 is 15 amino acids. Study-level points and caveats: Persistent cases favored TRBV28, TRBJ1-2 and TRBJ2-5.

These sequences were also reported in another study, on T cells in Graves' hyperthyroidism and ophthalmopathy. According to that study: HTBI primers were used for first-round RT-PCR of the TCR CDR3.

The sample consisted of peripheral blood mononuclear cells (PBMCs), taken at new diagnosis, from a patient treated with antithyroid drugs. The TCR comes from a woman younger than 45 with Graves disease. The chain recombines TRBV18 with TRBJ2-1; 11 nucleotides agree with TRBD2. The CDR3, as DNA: TGTGCCAGCTCACCACTAGCGGGAGGGACCAATGAGCAGTTCTTC. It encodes CASSPLAGGTNEQFF.